A single sample is the source of the 12 T cell receptor beta chains below, sequenced in a study of shared clonotypes between healthy human individuals. Data came from immunoSEQ multiplex PCR; TCRdb stores just in-frame clones and leaves some out. The sample comprises 1.5 million to 2.5 million clones, roughly 94% of which are singletons, and more than 0.9% rests with the top ten. CD45RO-negative CD8 cells positively selected for CCR7 made up the naive population, which excluded terminally differentiated effector memory CD45RA+ cells. Input material: naive CD8+ T cells sorted from blood. The receptors were gathered from a man aged 18 to 29 in good health.

This chain connects TRBV7-9 to TRBJ1-2; D remains ambiguous. Germline V gene lookup returns CDR1 SEHNR and CDR2 FQNEAQ (reference sequence). CDR3 size: 15 residues. Trimming stripped 1 base from V and 3 bases from J, with 12 bases between. CDR3 amino acids: CASSLDLVVDYGYTF. The CDR3, as DNA: TGTGCCAGCAGCTTAGATCTGGTGGTAGACTATGGCTACACCTTC.

The chain employs TRBV19 and TRBJ1-1, with 10 bases identical to TRBD1. CDR1 and CDR2 from the germline V gene are LNHDA and SQIVND (reference sequence). The CDR3 contains 14 residues. J lost 7 bases, V lost 6 bases, and 8 bases had no gene match. The CDR3 DNA reads TGTGCCAGTAGCCCCGGGACAGGGGTTATTGAAGCTTTCTTT. Protein: CASSPGTGVIEAFF. Complete variable domain (other parts from reference TRBV19 and TRBJ1-1): DGGITQSPKYLFRKEGQNVTLSCEQNLNHDAMYWYRQDPGQGLRLIYYSQIVNDFQKGDIAEGYSVSREKKESFPLTVTSAQKNPTAFYLCASSPGTGVIEAFFGQGTRLTVV.

The chain links TRBV2 to TRBJ1-5; tentative D call: TRBD1 (5 bases). The CDR3 totals 16 residues. CDR1 SNHLY and CDR2 FYNNEI come from the germline V gene. The V end lost 1 base, the J end lost 6 bases, and 16 bases lay between the germline ends. The CDR3 DNA reads TGTGCCAGCAGTGAAGTGGTCTGGGACTCCGCTCAGCCCCAGCATTTT. It specifies CASSEVVWDSAQPQHF.

The CDR3 DNA sequence: TGTGCCAGCAGCCCCGGGGCCCAAAAACTGTTTTTT. Its protein is CASSPGAQKLFF. This chain links TRBV14 with TRBJ1-4, with D possibly being TRBD1 (5 bases). This CDR3 has 12 residues. Trimming cost V 4 bases and J 9 bases, with 9 bases left between them. Germline lookup yields CDR1 SGHDN and CDR2 FVKESK.

In this sample, this clone turned up once. The rearrangement links TRBV9 to TRBJ2-7; 10 nucleotides agree with TRBD1. The CDR3 contains 13 residues. Germline V gene lookup returns CDR1 SGDLS and CDR2 YYNGEE. V gave up 3 bases and J gave up 7 bases; unmatched junction bases: 4. CDR3 nucleotide sequence: TGTGCCAGCAGCGCAGGGACAGGGGTAGAGCAGTACTTC. It specifies CASSAGTGVEQYF.

The V gene is TRBV19, the J gene TRBJ1-2, with TRBD1 as a possible D gene (5 bases). The V gene's germline CDR1 is LNHDA and CDR2 SQIVND (reference sequence). This CDR3 spans 14 amino acids. Trimming cost V 5 bases and J 2 bases, with 12 bases left between them. CDR3: CASSAGTDNYGYTF. CDR3 sequence (DNA): TGTGCCAGTAGTGCCGGGACGGACAACTATGGCTACACCTTC.

The V and J genes are TRBV6-6 and TRBJ2-3; maybe TRBD2 (5 bases). CDR1 and CDR2 (germline): MNHNY, SVGAGI (reference sequence). The CDR3 consists of 15 residues. The V end lost 2 bases, the J end lost 4 bases, and 13 bases lay between the germline ends. The CDR3 DNA sequence: TGTGCCAGCAGTTACCCGGGATTGATGGCAGATACGCAGTATTTT. This encodes CASSYPGLMADTQYF.

J is TRBJ2-5 and V is TRBV4-1; a weak D match, TRBD1 (5 bases). The CDR3 runs 14 residues. The V end lost 1 base, the J end lost 1 base, and 7 bases lay between the germline ends. Germline values: CDR1 MGHRA, CDR2 YSYEKL. The CDR3: CASSQATAQETQYF. The DNA for the CDR3 is TGCGCCAGCAGCCAAGCGACAGCCCAAGAGACCCAGTACTTC.

The CDR3 nucleotides read TGTGCCAGCAGCCTTGGTGGGCAGGATACGCAGTATTTT. Translating gives CASSLGGQDTQYF. V gene TRBV7-9 combines with J gene TRBJ2-3; no reliable D call. The length of the CDR3 is 13 residues. Germline CDR1 is SEHNR and CDR2 is FQNEAQ (reference sequence). Trimming took off 5 bases at V and 6 bases at J, with 12 bases between the two ends.

This clone was seen only once. The chain links TRBV14 to TRBJ1-1, with a tentative D call TRBD1 (5 bases). V was shortened by 3 bases and J by 5 bases, with 19 bases between the two germline ends. The CDR3 consists of 16 residues. Germline V lookup: CDR1 SGHDN, CDR2 FVKESK. The CDR3 loop reads CASSQGPGTGRTEAFF. Here the CDR3 DNA reads TGTGCCAGCAGCCAGGGACCAGGAACCGGTAGGACTGAAGCTTTCTTT.

This sequence joins TRBV30 and TRBJ2-1; the D gene could be TRBD1 or TRBD2 (6 bases each). The CDR3 totals 17 residues. Germline CDR1 is GTSNPN and CDR2 is SVGIG (reference sequence). V was trimmed by 1 base and J by 5 bases, leaving 21 bases between them. The CDR3 nucleotides are TGTGCCTGGAGTGACGGTCCCGGGGGCCGAACCCACAATGAGCAGTTCTTC. This sequence encodes CAWSDGPGGRTHNEQFF.

This chain links TRBV5-1 with TRBJ2-1, with D possibly being TRBD2 (6 bases). CDR1 is SGHRS and CDR2 is YFSETQ in the germline V gene. V was shortened by 1 base and J by 9 bases, with 11 bases between the two germline ends. This CDR3 comprises 13 residues. The chain's CDR3 is CASSLSGVSEQFF. As DNA, the CDR3 is TGCGCCAGCAGCTTGTCGGGAGTTAGTGAGCAGTTCTTC.